These 19 T cell receptor beta chains came from one sample sequenced in a study of T cell responses to AZD1222 COVID-19 vaccine. Data came from immunoSEQ multiplex PCR; TCRdb stores just in-frame clones and leaves some out. The sample carries under 200,000 clones, 88% recorded once. Specimen: peripheral blood, collected 28 days after the second AZD1222 dose. Every receptor here comes from an adult who received the AZD1222 COVID-19 vaccine.

The chain uses TRBV6-2 or TRBV6-3 and TRBJ2-3; TRBD1 matches at 8 bases. After removal of 2 bases from V and 5 bases from J, the junction contained 9 bases not matched to a gene. The CDR3 sequence is 16 residues long. Germline CDR1 and CDR2: MNHEY and SVGEGT. The CDR3 reads CASSYLLRTGQDTQYF. The CDR3, as DNA: TGTGCCAGCAGTTACCTCTTGAGGACAGGGCAAGATACGCAGTATTTT.

The chain is built from TRBV11-2 and TRBJ2-5, with 11 bases aligning to TRBD2. Losses at the gene ends were 1 base for V and 1 base for J; bases not matched to a gene: 5. CDR3 size: 17 residues. CDR1 is SGHAT and CDR2 is FQNNGV in the germline V gene. DNA of the CDR3: TGTGCCAGCAGCTTAGCTTCGGGACTAGCGGCCCAAGAGACCCAGTACTTC. Translating gives CASSLASGLAAQETQYF.

Only one count was recorded for this clone. The chain recombines TRBV28 with TRBJ1-2; 11 bases map to TRBD1. The germline gives CDR1 MDHEN, CDR2 SYDVKM. The CDR3 totals 14 residues. The V gene end was trimmed by 5 bases and the J gene end by 8 bases; junction bases not matched to a gene: 7. The CDR3 nucleotides are TGTGCCAGCAGTCCCGGACAGGGGGCGGGCGGCTACACCTTC. Protein sequence: CASSPGQGAGGYTF.

This clone appeared once. The rearrangement links TRBV24-1 to TRBJ2-7, with 8 positions matching TRBD1. Germline V gene data show CDR1 as KGHDR and CDR2 as SFDVKD. The CDR3 is made up of 16 amino acids. V lost 3 bases and J lost 5; bases outside the gene matches: 11. CDR3 in amino acids: CATSDPAIGTGHEQYF. The CDR3 DNA is TGTGCCACCAGTGATCCCGCGATCGGGACAGGCCACGAGCAGTACTTC.

The gene calls are TRBV4-1 and TRBJ2-1; 8 nucleotides line up with TRBD2. Germline V gives CDR1 MGHRA, CDR2 YSYEKL. This CDR3 is 15 amino acids long. J gave up 6 bases and V 6 bases, and 10 bases lay outside the gene matches. In DNA, the CDR3 is TGCGCCAGCAGTCGTGGGGGACTAGGTCGCAATGAGCAGTTCTTC. Translation: CASSRGGLGRNEQFF.

This clone was recorded once. The chain employs TRBV19 and TRBJ1-5; D is possibly TRBD1 (5 bases). There are 13 residues in the CDR3. V was pared by 3 bases and J by 11 bases, with 14 bases between. Germline CDR1 is LNHDA and CDR2 is SQIVND (reference sequence). CDR3 nucleotides: TGTGCCAGTAGTATTCCCCCGAGCAGGGCCCAGCATTTT. Protein product: CASSIPPSRAQHF.

The rearrangement links TRBV18 to TRBJ2-7; 9 positions match TRBD2. Unmatched junction bases numbered 6, after V lost 3 bases and J lost 3 bases. There are 15 residues in the CDR3. Germline loops: CDR1 KGHSH, CDR2 LQKENI. The CDR3 sequence is CASSPSAGGFYEQYF. CDR3 nucleotides: TGTGCCAGCTCACCCTCCGCGGGAGGGTTCTACGAGCAGTACTTC.

The CDR3 bases are TGTGCCAGCAGTTTAGGGACAGGGGTGAAAAGGTACGAGCAGTACTTC. It specifies CASSLGTGVKRYEQYF. The V call is TRBV27, the J call TRBJ2-7; the match to TRBD1 covers 10 bases. There are 16 residues in the CDR3. V dropped 2 bases and J dropped 4; count of bases not matched to a gene: 8. The V gene's germline CDR1 is MNHEY and CDR2 SMNVEV (reference sequence).

The chain employs TRBV7-9 and TRBJ2-2, with 8 nucleotides matching TRBD2. The CDR3 runs to 14 residues. V shed 6 bases, J shed 6 bases, and the junction held 6 bases outside the gene matches. Germline CDR1 SEHNR, CDR2 FQNEAQ (reference sequence). CDR3 sequence: CASRGTREAGELFF. The CDR3 bases are TGTGCCAGCAGAGGGACTAGGGAGGCCGGGGAGCTGTTTTTT. Full variable domain (outside the CDR3, taken from reference TRBV7-9 and TRBJ2-2): DTGVSQNPRHKITKRGQNVTFRCDPISEHNRLYWYRQTLGQGPEFLTYFQNEAQLEKSRLLSDRFSAERPKGSFSTLEIQRTEQGDSAMYLCASRGTREAGELFFGEGSRLTVL.

This clone was seen only once. V gene TRBV7-2 combines with J gene TRBJ2-7, with D possibly being TRBD2 (6 bases). The CDR3 has 16 amino acids. V was clipped by 5 bases and J by 2 bases, with 19 bases between them. Germline-derived CDR1 and CDR2 are SGHTA and FQGNSA. The CDR3 spells CASSPGTSNPAYEQYF. The CDR3 DNA reads as TGTGCCAGCAGCCCAGGAACTAGCAATCCGGCCTACGAGCAGTACTTC.

The chain employs TRBV15 and TRBJ1-1; no clear D. The CDR3 has 13 residues. Trimming stripped 0 bases from V and 3 bases from J, with 5 bases between. Germline values: CDR1 LNHNV, CDR2 YYDKDF (reference sequence). The CDR3 protein is CATSRDPDTEAFF. Here the CDR3 DNA reads TGTGCCACCAGCAGAGATCCCGACACTGAAGCTTTCTTT.

The chain carries TRBV7-9 and TRBJ2-1; TRBD1 agrees at 7 bases. J lost 7 bases, V lost 5 bases, and 8 bases had no gene match. The germline gives CDR1 SEHNR, CDR2 FQNEAQ (reference sequence). The CDR3 is made up of 14 amino acids. CDR3 loop: CASSRYEGANEQFF. The CDR3 coding sequence is TGTGCCAGCAGCCGTTATGAGGGGGCGAATGAGCAGTTCTTC.

In DNA form, the CDR3 reads TGTGCCAGCAGCCTCCACAGTTCTACTAGCACAGATACGCAGTATTTT. Translated: CASSLHSSTSTDTQYF. This chain connects TRBV7-3 to TRBJ2-3; D not certain. The germline V gene encodes CDR1 SGHTA and CDR2 FQGTGA. This CDR3 comprises 16 residues. V was trimmed by 5 bases and J by 0 bases, leaving 15 bases between them.

This chain uses TRBV4-2 with TRBJ1-1, with D unresolved. This CDR3 has 16 residues. Per germline, CDR1 LGHNA and CDR2 YNFKEQ. With 0 bases removed from V and 4 bases from J, the gap between germline ends came to 15 bases. CDR3 sequence (DNA): TGTGCCAGCAGCCAAGATAGTGAGGGATGGGGCACTGAAGCTTTCTTT. Translation gives CASSQDSEGWGTEAFF.

This clone was observed a single time. The chain carries TRBV7-2 and TRBJ1-2, with D hard to call. From germline, CDR1 is SGHTA and CDR2 FQGNSA. Trimming cost V 5 bases and J 4 bases, with 11 bases left between them. The CDR3 totals 13 residues. The CDR3 nucleotides are TGTGCCAGCAGCCCCGGGTTGAGCTATGGCTACACCTTC. This sequence encodes CASSPGLSYGYTF.

The CDR3 region is CASSLASRGNEQYF. CDR3 coding DNA: TGTGCCAGTAGTTTGGCTAGCCGGGGTAACGAGCAGTACTTC. V usage is TRBV19 and J usage is TRBJ2-7, with TRBD2 as a possible D gene (5 bases). Germline V gene sequence: CDR1 LNHDA, CDR2 SQIVND (reference sequence). The CDR3 consists of 14 residues. V dropped 5 bases and J dropped 5 bases, with 16 bases sitting between them.

The chain couples TRBV9 to TRBJ2-3, with 10 bases identical to TRBD2. CDR1 and CDR2 from the germline V gene are SGDLS and YYNGEE. V shed 0 bases, J shed 5 bases, and the junction held 12 bases outside the gene matches. The CDR3 has 18 amino acids. CDR3 in DNA: TGTGCCAGCAGCGTAGGTCCCCTAGCGGGAGTCCTCAGAGATACGCAGTATTTT. The encoded protein is CASSVGPLAGVLRDTQYF.

This chain connects TRBV6-5 to TRBJ1-1; the D is unclear. Trimming pared 6 bases from V and 8 bases from J, leaving 13 bases between. The CDR3 is 12 residues long. The germline gives CDR1 MNHEY, CDR2 SVGAGI. DNA of the CDR3: TGTGCCAGCAGCTCGGACGCGGGGGAAGCTTTCTTT. It encodes CASSSDAGEAFF.

V and J are TRBV27 and TRBJ2-1; 7 bases fit TRBD1. Germline assignment: CDR1 MNHEY and CDR2 SMNVEV (reference sequence). The J segment lost 7 bases and the V segment lost 5 bases, leaving 5 bases of the junction unmatched. CDR3 length: 13 residues. CDR3 in amino acids: CASSLRTGNEQFF. The CDR3 DNA is TGTGCCAGCAGTCTCCGGACAGGAAATGAGCAGTTCTTC.